A selection of T cell receptor beta chains follows, all from one sample in a study of post-analysis software for immune sequencing data. TCRdb re-called the PCR reads with MiXCR, one entry per CDR3 protein. The repertoire holds approximately 770,000 distinct CDR3 sequences, with 35% to 55% as singletons. Sequencing was done on a sample of blood. The receptors derive from a girl between 10 and 17 years old with multiple sclerosis. Both conserved end residues are part of each CDR3. The D gene is left open where the match is weak. Part of the rows lack a size; the others show once, few, many or a class for expanded clones.

DNA	CDR3	J	D	V	size
TGTGCCAGCAGTTTATCAGAGACCCAGTACTTC	CASSLSETQYF	TRBJ2-5	-	TRBV12-3/TRBV12-4	many
TGTGCCATCAGCGCCTCGCCTAGCGGGAGGGCCGTAGAGACCCAGTACTTC	CAISASPSGRAVETQYF	TRBJ2-5	TRBD2	TRBV10-3	-
TGTGCCAGCAGTTTAAGTTGGAGGGTCGATGAGCAGTTCTTC	CASSLSWRVDEQFF	TRBJ2-1	-	TRBV27	-
TGTGCCAGCAGTTACGGGGGACAATTTTATGGCTACACCTTC	CASSYGGQFYGYTF	TRBJ1-2	-	TRBV6-6	-
TGTGCCAGTCTGCCGTTGGGGCGTCAAGAGACCCAGTACTTC	CASLPLGRQETQYF	TRBJ2-5	-	TRBV2	few
TGCAGTGCTAGATGGCGGGAGACCCCGATCGAGCAGTACTTC	CSARWRETPIEQYF	TRBJ2-7	TRBD2	TRBV20-1	-
TGCAGTGCTAGAGATCTTCTTGAAAAACTGTTTTTT	CSARDLLEKLFF	TRBJ1-4	-	TRBV20-1	-
TGCAGTGCTACAGGACTAGCGGGAGTCGGTAGCACAGATACGCAGTATTTT	CSATGLAGVGSTDTQYF	TRBJ2-3	TRBD2	TRBV20-1	few
TGTGCCAGCAGCTTAAGATTCGGAACGCAGTATTTT	CASSLRFGTQYF	TRBJ2-3	-	TRBV7-2	-
TGCAGTGCTCCCGGCGGGAGGCAGCTATACAATGAGCAGTTCTTC	CSAPGGRQLYNEQFF	TRBJ2-1	TRBD2	TRBV20-1	-
TGTGCCAGCCGCGAAGCCGGGACTAACAATGAGCAGTTCTTC	CASREAGTNNEQFF	TRBJ2-1	TRBD2	TRBV27	few
TGTGCCAGCAGCCGGACAGTCTCGAACACTGAAGCTTTCTTT	CASSRTVSNTEAFF	TRBJ1-1	-	TRBV6-6	-
TGCAGCGTTTTCGACGGGGGCCTTGAAGCTTTCTTT	CSVFDGGLEAFF	TRBJ1-1	-	TRBV29-1	-
TGTGCCAGCAGCTCGGACAGGTTTGACATTCAGTACTTC	CASSSDRFDIQYF	TRBJ2-4	TRBD1	TRBV28	few
TGTGTCAGCAGCCCGTACGTGGCGGCGGGACCCGGGGATACGCAGTATTTT	CVSSPYVAAGPGDTQYF	TRBJ2-3	-	TRBV7-3	-
TGTGCCAGCAGAGGTAGCGGGAGAGCTGAGACCCAGTACTTC	CASRGSGRAETQYF	TRBJ2-5	TRBD2	TRBV6-1	few
TGCAGTGCTAGCTTAACTAACGAAAACATTCAGTACTTC	CSASLTNENIQYF	TRBJ2-4	-	TRBV20-1	few
TGTGCCAGCAGCTTAACAGATCCCTACGAGCAGTACTTC	CASSLTDPYEQYF	TRBJ2-7	-	TRBV16	-
TGCAGTGCTTCCTCCCCTCCCTTTGGGATTAGCACAGATACGCAGTATTTT	CSASSPPFGISTDTQYF	TRBJ2-3	-	TRBV20-1	-
TGTGCCAGCAGCCGGGGGGCGGGGGTTCAAGAGACCCAGTACTTC	CASSRGAGVQETQYF	TRBJ2-5	-	TRBV5-6	-
TGTGCCAGCAGTTATTTGGCTAGCGGGAAGGTAGATACGCAGTATTTT	CASSYLASGKVDTQYF	TRBJ2-3	TRBD2	TRBV6-5	-
TGCAGCGTTGAATTTGGCGGCAGGGTGAAAGAGACCCAGTACTTC	CSVEFGGRVKETQYF	TRBJ2-5	-	TRBV29-1	-
TGTGCCAGCAGCGTAGGCGGGGCTGGCTACGAGCAGTACTTC	CASSVGGAGYEQYF	TRBJ2-7	-	TRBV9	-
TGTGCCAGCCGGGAGACAGGGGCTTATGGCTACACCTTC	CASRETGAYGYTF	TRBJ1-2	TRBD1	TRBV6-5	-
TGTGCCAGCAGCTCGGACAGGGGAGGGTTGGTGGGCTACACCTTC	CASSSDRGGLVGYTF	TRBJ1-2	TRBD1	TRBV7-2	-
TGCAGTGCTAGACCGGGACTAGCGGACCTTACGTGGAATGAGCAGTTCTTC	CSARPGLADLTWNEQFF	TRBJ2-1	TRBD2	TRBV20-1	-
TGTGCCAGCAACCAAAGGGTGGCTTCTAGCTCCTACGAGCAGTACTTC	CASNQRVASSSYEQYF	TRBJ2-7	-	TRBV3-1	few
TGTGCCACTACGGGACAGGCCTACGAGCAGTACTTC	CATTGQAYEQYF	TRBJ2-7	TRBD1	TRBV10-3	-
TGTGCCAGCACCAACCGGCGGGAATACACAGATACGCAGTATTTT	CASTNRREYTDTQYF	TRBJ2-3	-	TRBV21-1	few
TGTGCCAGCAGTTTATGGTGGGGGAGGGAGACCCAGTACTTC	CASSLWWGRETQYF	TRBJ2-5	-	TRBV12-3/TRBV12-4	-
TGTGCCAGCAGTTACTCTCGAGGGACCCAGTACTTC	CASSYSRGTQYF	TRBJ2-5	-	TRBV6-5	few
TGTGCCAGCAGTTACAACGCGGGACAGCCCTACGAGCAGTACTTC	CASSYNAGQPYEQYF	TRBJ2-7	-	TRBV6-5	few
TGTGCCAGCAGCTTAGGCTCCCTAGCGGGAGTTCCCTACAATGAGCAGTTCTTC	CASSLGSLAGVPYNEQFF	TRBJ2-1	TRBD2	TRBV7-6	-
TGCGCCAGCAGCCAAGCCAGCGGGCCCTACGAGCAGTACTTC	CASSQASGPYEQYF	TRBJ2-7	-	TRBV4-3	-
TGCAGTGCTAGAGTCGGAAATGGGGGTCTCTATGGCTACACCTTC	CSARVGNGGLYGYTF	TRBJ1-2	-	TRBV20-1	-
TGTGCCACCAGTGACCCCACCCAAGATACGCAGTATTTT	CATSDPTQDTQYF	TRBJ2-3	-	TRBV24-1	-